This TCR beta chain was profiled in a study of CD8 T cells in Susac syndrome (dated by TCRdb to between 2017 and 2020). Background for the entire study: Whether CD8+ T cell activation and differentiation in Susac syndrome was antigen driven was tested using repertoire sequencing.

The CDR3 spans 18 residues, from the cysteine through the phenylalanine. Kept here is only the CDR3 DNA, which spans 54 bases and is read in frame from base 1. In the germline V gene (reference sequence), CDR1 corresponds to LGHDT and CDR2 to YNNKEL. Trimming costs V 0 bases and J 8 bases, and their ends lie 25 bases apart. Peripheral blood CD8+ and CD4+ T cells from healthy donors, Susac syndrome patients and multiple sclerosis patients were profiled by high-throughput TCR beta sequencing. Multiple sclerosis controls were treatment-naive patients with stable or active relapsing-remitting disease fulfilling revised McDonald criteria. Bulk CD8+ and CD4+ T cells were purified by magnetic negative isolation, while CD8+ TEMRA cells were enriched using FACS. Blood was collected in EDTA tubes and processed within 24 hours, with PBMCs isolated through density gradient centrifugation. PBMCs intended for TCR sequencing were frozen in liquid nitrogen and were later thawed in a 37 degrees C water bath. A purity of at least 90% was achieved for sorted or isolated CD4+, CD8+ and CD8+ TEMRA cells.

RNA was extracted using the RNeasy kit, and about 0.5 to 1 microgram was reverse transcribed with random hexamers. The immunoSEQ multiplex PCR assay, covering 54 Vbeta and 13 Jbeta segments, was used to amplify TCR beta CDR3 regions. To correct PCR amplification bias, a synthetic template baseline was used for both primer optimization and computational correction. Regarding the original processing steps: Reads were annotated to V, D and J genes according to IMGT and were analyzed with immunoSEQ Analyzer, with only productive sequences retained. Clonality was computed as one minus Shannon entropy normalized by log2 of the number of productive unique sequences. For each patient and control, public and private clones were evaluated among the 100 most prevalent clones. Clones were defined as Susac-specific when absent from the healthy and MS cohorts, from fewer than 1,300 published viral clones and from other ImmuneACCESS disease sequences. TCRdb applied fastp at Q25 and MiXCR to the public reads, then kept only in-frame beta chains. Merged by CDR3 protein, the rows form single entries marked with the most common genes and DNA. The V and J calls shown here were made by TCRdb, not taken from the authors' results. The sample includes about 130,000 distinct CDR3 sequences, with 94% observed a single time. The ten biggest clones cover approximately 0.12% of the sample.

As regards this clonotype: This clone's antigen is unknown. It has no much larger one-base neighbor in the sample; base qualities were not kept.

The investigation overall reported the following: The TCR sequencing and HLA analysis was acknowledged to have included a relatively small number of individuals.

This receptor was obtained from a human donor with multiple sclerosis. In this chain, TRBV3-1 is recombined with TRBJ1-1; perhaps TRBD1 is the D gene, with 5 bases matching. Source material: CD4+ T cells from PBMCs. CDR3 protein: CASSQDSGVPGPRAEAFF. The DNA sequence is TGTGCCAGCAGCCAAGATAGTGGAGTTCCGGGACCGCGAGCGGAAGCTTTCTTT. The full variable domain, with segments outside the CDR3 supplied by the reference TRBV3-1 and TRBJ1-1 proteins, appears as DTAVSQTPKYLVTQMGNDKSIKCEQNLGHDTMYWYKQDSKKFLKIMFSYNNKELIINETVPNRFSPKSPDKAHLNLHINSLELGDSAVYFCASSQDSGVPGPRAEAFFGQGTRLTVV.